One sample yielded the 23 T cell receptor beta chains listed below, sequenced in a study of shared clonotypes between healthy human individuals. TCRdb's copy holds only in-frame clones and misses some; the assay was immunoSEQ multiplex PCR. The table lists 780,000 or so clones, around 70% of them singletons. The sequenced sample consisted of memory CD4+ T cells sorted from blood. Subset given: CD45RA-negative fraction. The receptor source for this set is a woman younger than 45 in good health.

The rearrangement uses TRBV7-2 and TRBJ2-5; 7 bases line up with TRBD1. In germline, CDR1 is SGHTA, CDR2 FQGNSA. The CDR3 is 16 residues long. V shed 2 bases and J 2 bases; nucleotides not matched to a gene: 8. The CDR3 here is CASSLNSRGLQETQYF. CDR3 DNA: TGTGCCAGCAGCTTAAACTCGAGGGGGCTACAAGAGACCCAGTACTTC.

In this sample, this clone turned up many times. Other DNA sequences in this specimen translate into the identical CDR3. The rearrangement joins TRBV18 to TRBJ2-7, with D maybe TRBD2 (6 bases). This CDR3 contains 14 residues. CDR1 and CDR2 (germline): KGHSH, LQKENI. With 4 bases removed from V and 0 bases from J, the gap between germline ends came to 10 bases. The CDR3 here is CASSRDSSSYEQYF. The CDR3 DNA reads as TGTGCCAGCTCACGGGACTCGAGCTCCTACGAGCAGTACTTC. Looking up the rest from reference TRBV18 and TRBJ2-7 gives the full variable domain: NAGVMQNPRHLVRRRGQEARLRCSPMKGHSHVYWYRQLPEEGLKFMVYLQKENIIDESGMPKERFSAEFPKEGPSILRIQQVVRGDSAAYFCASSRDSSSYEQYFGPGTRLTVT.

The chain carries TRBV6-5 and TRBJ1-2, with TRBD1 as a possible D gene (5 bases). V lost 0 bases to trimming and J lost 0 bases, with 8 bases between them. Per the germline V gene, CDR1 is MNHEY and CDR2 is SVGAGI. The CDR3 totals 15 residues. CDR3 protein: CASSYSGRTNYGYTF. The CDR3 coding sequence is TGTGCCAGCAGTTACTCGGGACGGACTAACTATGGCTACACCTTC.

The chain has TRBV7-8 and TRBJ1-1, with D unresolved. Germline values: CDR1 SGHVS, CDR2 FQNEAQ. The CDR3 extends over 13 amino acids. Trimming removed 1 base from V and 4 bases from J, with 7 bases in between. Here the CDR3 DNA reads TGTGCCAGCAGCTTAGGTCCAGTCACTGAAGCTTTCTTT. This codes for CASSLGPVTEAFF.

This clone has a count of ten or more. This CDR3 is also generated by other DNA sequences in the sample. The V call is TRBV28, the J call TRBJ2-7, with D unresolved. Trimming removed 3 bases at V and 6 bases at J, with 6 bases between. The CDR3 loop spans 11 amino acids. Germline lookup yields CDR1 MDHEN and CDR2 SYDVKM. The CDR3 bases are TGTGCCAGCAGTTTGTCGGGCGAGCAGTACTTC. Protein product: CASSLSGEQYF.

This clone has just one count. V and J are TRBV5-1 and TRBJ2-3; 8 nucleotides agree with TRBD2. V lost 1 base, J lost 2 bases, and 9 bases stayed unmatched. Germline CDR1 and CDR2: SGHRS and YFSETQ. The CDR3 has 17 residues. CDR3 DNA: TGCGCCAGCAGCTTGTTGGATAGCGGGACGGTCACAGATACGCAGTATTTT. This translates into CASSLLDSGTVTDTQYF.

The chain carries TRBV9 and TRBJ1-4, with a weak D call TRBD1 (6 bases). Trimming cost V 0 bases and J 7 bases, with 16 bases left between them. Germline CDR1 and CDR2: SGDLS and YYNGEE. The CDR3 covers 16 residues. The CDR3 bases are TGTGCCAGCAGCGTAGGAAAATCTTTAGGGGGTGAAAAACTGTTTTTT. Translated: CASSVGKSLGGEKLFF. Based on the CDR3 plus reference TRBV9 and TRBJ1-4, the full variable domain is DSGVTQTPKHLITATGQRVTLRCSPRSGDLSVYWYQQSLDQGLQFLIQYYNGEERAKGNILERFSAQQFPDLHSELNLSSLELGDSALYFCASSVGKSLGGEKLFFGSGTQLSVL.

This clone was counted only a few times. The chain combines TRBV11-2 with TRBJ2-1; D remains unclear. The CDR3 is 11 amino acids. Germline loops: CDR1 SGHAT, CDR2 FQNNGV. Trimming took off 5 bases at V and 9 bases at J, with 8 bases between the two ends. The CDR3 DNA reads as TGTGCCAGCAGCCCTGATCTTGAGCAGTTCTTC. It encodes CASSPDLEQFF. Variable domain in full (rest from reference TRBV11-2 and TRBJ2-1): EAGVAQSPRYKIIEKRQSVAFWCNPISGHATLYWYQQILGQGPKLLIQFQNNGVVDDSQLPKDRFSAERLKGVDSTLKIQPAKLEDSAVYLCASSPDLEQFFGPGTRLTVL.

This chain joins TRBV27 and TRBJ2-7; D might be TRBD1 (6 bases). The germline V gene encodes CDR1 MNHEY and CDR2 SMNVEV (reference sequence). V was pared by 6 bases and J by 0 bases, with 18 bases between. The CDR3 runs 16 residues. CDR3 protein: CASSLTGRGPSYEQYF. The CDR3 DNA reads TGTGCCAGCAGCTTGACAGGTCGAGGGCCCTCCTACGAGCAGTACTTC.

This clone occurred many times. The chain recombines TRBV5-6 with TRBJ2-1; possibly TRBD2 for D (7 bases). V shed 4 bases and J shed 9 bases, with 26 bases lying between them. CDR1 is SGHDT and CDR2 is YYEEEE in the germline V gene. The CDR3 totals 17 residues. CDR3 sequence (DNA): TGTGCCAGCAGCAACGCGGGGGCGGGAGTGAAGGTGAGTGAGCAGTTCTTC. This encodes CASSNAGAGVKVSEQFF.

The chain has TRBV6-1 and TRBJ2-1; the D is unclear. The CDR3 totals 16 residues. Trimming pared 2 bases from V and 5 bases from J, leaving 16 bases between. CDR1 is MNHNS, CDR2 SASEGT, per germline. CDR3 nucleotides: TGTGCCAGCAGTGAATGGTCTAAAGGAACCAACAATGAGCAGTTCTTC. Translated: CASSEWSKGTNNEQFF.

The gene calls are TRBV19 and TRBJ2-1; TRBD2 aligns across 11 bases. The germline V gene encodes CDR1 LNHDA and CDR2 SQIVND (reference sequence). The CDR3 totals 14 residues. Unmatched junction bases numbered 3, after V lost 4 bases and J lost 7 bases. The CDR3 DNA sequence: TGTGCCAGTAGTAGACTAGCGGGAAGGAATGAGCAGTTCTTC. It yields the protein CASSRLAGRNEQFF.

This rearrangement joins TRBV28 to TRBJ2-3, with 9 positions matching TRBD2. The CDR3 runs 16 residues. Trimming cost V 3 bases and J 6 bases; bases outside gene matches: 10. Germline CDR1 reads MDHEN; CDR2 reads SYDVKM. The CDR3 region has the DNA TGTGCCAGCAGTTTTCCCCCGGGACTAGCCTCCGATACGCAGTATTTT. Residues: CASSFPPGLASDTQYF.

Only one count was recorded for this clone. The chain combines TRBV9 with TRBJ1-1, with unresolved D. The germline V and J ends were trimmed by 3 bases and 3 bases, with 18 bases remaining between them. Germline V gene data show CDR1 as SGDLS and CDR2 as YYNGEE. The CDR3 has 16 residues. As DNA, the CDR3 is TGTGCCAGCAGCGATTCGGGCGCTACCATAGACACTGAAGCTTTCTTT. It is translated as CASSDSGATIDTEAFF.

The chain carries TRBV7-6 and TRBJ2-1; 14 bases match TRBD2. Germline V gene sequence: CDR1 SGHVS, CDR2 FNYEAQ. The CDR3 has 16 amino acids. The trim removed 2 bases at V and 9 bases at J, leaving 6 bases unmatched. CDR3 region: CASSLRTSGGRGEQFF. For the CDR3, the DNA is TGTGCCAGCAGCTTAAGGACTAGCGGGGGGCGGGGTGAGCAGTTCTTC.

The rearrangement uses TRBV19 and TRBJ1-5; D remains ambiguous. Germline V lookup: CDR1 LNHDA, CDR2 SQIVND (reference sequence). Trimming shortened V by 1 base and J by 4 bases, and 14 bases separated the two germline ends. This CDR3 comprises 16 residues. CDR3 coding DNA: TGTGCCAGTAGTATAGGTCCGCAGGTAACTAATCAGCCCCAGCATTTT. Amino acids: CASSIGPQVTNQPQHF.

At least ten counts were recorded for this clone. CDR3 in amino acids: CASSEGLAGGDTQYF. CDR3 in DNA: TGTGCCAGCAGTGAGGGACTAGCGGGAGGAGATACGCAGTATTTT. The gene calls are TRBV6-4 and TRBJ2-3, with 15 bases fitting TRBD2. From germline, CDR1 is MRHNA and CDR2 SNTAGT. The CDR3 has 15 residues. V was pared by 3 bases and J by 5 bases, with 0 bases of the junction left unmatched.

This clone showed up just once. V and J are TRBV18 and TRBJ2-5; D tentatively reads TRBD1 or TRBD2 (5 bases each). The V and J ends lost 5 bases and 7 bases respectively, with 11 bases between them. This CDR3 is 12 amino acids long. The germline V gene encodes CDR1 KGHSH and CDR2 LQKENI. The DNA for the CDR3 is TGTGCCAGCTCAGCAGACAGCGGGACCCAGTACTTC. Translating it yields CASSADSGTQYF.

The chain has TRBV7-2 and TRBJ2-7, with D possibly called TRBD1 or TRBD2 (5 bases each). Germline V gene data show CDR1 as SGHTA and CDR2 as FQGNSA. Trimming left V 4 bases short and J 6 bases short, with 13 bases between. This CDR3 has 13 amino acids. CDR3 sequence (DNA): TGTGCCAGCAGCTCCCAAAGGGACCTCGAGCAGTACTTC. As protein: CASSSQRDLEQYF.

V is TRBV15 and J is TRBJ2-3; D is tentatively TRBD1 or TRBD2 (5 bases each). Germline assignment: CDR1 LNHNV and CDR2 YYDKDF (reference sequence). This CDR3 region has 16 residues. V lost 8 bases and J 0 bases, leaving 18 bases between the germline ends. CDR3 sequence: CATLNGAGPSTDTQYF. CDR3 coding DNA: TGTGCCACCCTAAACGGGGCAGGGCCCAGCACAGATACGCAGTATTTT.

CDR3 sequence: CASSPSTVNYGYTF. CDR3 DNA sequence: TGTGCCAGCTCACCCTCGACAGTTAACTATGGCTACACCTTC. The chain combines TRBV18 with TRBJ1-2, with D possibly TRBD1 on 5 matching bases. Trimming shortened V by 3 bases and J by 1 base, and 9 bases separated the two germline ends. Germline V gene lookup returns CDR1 KGHSH and CDR2 LQKENI. CDR3 size: 14 residues.

The chain joins TRBV6-7 to TRBJ2-3; TRBD2 matches 8 bases. TRBV6-7 is an ORF, with its function uncertain. The V gene end was trimmed by 6 bases and the J gene end by 5 bases; junction bases not matched to a gene: 10. The CDR3 runs 15 residues. Here the CDR3 reads CASRGKGLAGDTQYF. The CDR3 DNA is TGTGCCAGCAGGGGTAAGGGTCTAGCGGGAGATACGCAGTATTTT.

The chain links TRBV4-2 to TRBJ2-1; D unclear. Germline V CDR1 and CDR2: LGHNA, YNFKEQ. The CDR3 runs to 11 residues. The V end lost 5 bases, the J end lost 5 bases, and 4 bases lay between the germline ends. In nucleotides, the CDR3 is TGTGCCAGCAGCTTAAACAATGAGCAGTTCTTC. This encodes CASSLNNEQFF.